A single sample gave rise to the 18 T cell receptor beta chains below, sequenced in a study of T cells after yellow fever vaccination. TCRdb recomputed calls from the 5' RACE reads with MiXCR, one row per CDR3 protein. This repertoire shows about 73,000 distinct CDR3 sequences, around 7.7% found once; its top ten account for more than 35%. The material sequenced was CD8+ T cells sorted from PBMCs, taken on the day of the yellow fever booster vaccination. All receptors come from a man aged 25-45 years who received the YFV17D yellow fever vaccine.

This clonotype was recorded a few times. The chain is built from TRBV5-4 and TRBJ2-5; D possibly corresponds to TRBD1 (5 bases). The length of the CDR3 is 14 residues. V was pared by 3 bases and J by 5 bases, with 14 bases between. Germline-derived CDR1 and CDR2 are SGHNT and YYREEE (reference sequence). CDR3 DNA: TGTGCCAGCAGCTCTGCCGGGCCAGGGGAGACCCAGTACTTC. It yields the protein CASSSAGPGETQYF.

V usage is TRBV27 and J usage is TRBJ2-7, with a possible D match to TRBD1 (6 bases). The CDR3 runs to 13 residues. CDR1 MNHEY and CDR2 SMNVEV come from the germline V gene (reference sequence). The V end was cut by 4 bases, the J end by 2 bases, with 9 bases between. The CDR3 DNA reads TGTGCCAGCAGTTCTACAGGGCCCTACGAGCAGTACTTC. Translating it yields CASSSTGPYEQYF.

The chain employs TRBV10-1 and TRBJ2-2, with D uncertain. Trimming shortened V by 2 bases and J by 2 bases, and 6 bases separated the two germline ends. The CDR3 extends over 14 amino acids. Germline CDR1 and CDR2: WNHNN and SYGVQD (reference sequence). CDR3 residues: CASSEHLNTGELFF. CDR3 DNA: TGCGCCAGCAGTGAGCACCTTAACACCGGGGAGCTGTTTTTT.

This chain joins TRBV7-8 and TRBJ1-2, with a possible D match to TRBD1 (5 bases). V was pared by 5 bases and J by 5 bases, with 15 bases between. Germline loops: CDR1 SGHVS, CDR2 FQNEAQ. This CDR3 has 14 amino acids. CDR3 sequence (DNA): TGTGCCAGCAGCCCTAGTGAGACAGTTTATGGCTACACCTTC. This codes for CASSPSETVYGYTF. Complete variable domain (other parts from reference TRBV7-8 and TRBJ1-2): GAGVSQSPRYKVAKRGQDVALRCDPISGHVSLFWYQQALGQGPEFLTYFQNEAQLDKSGLPSDRFFAERPEGSVSTLKIQRTQQEDSAVYLCASSPSETVYGYTFGSGTRLTVV.

The sample holds many counts of this clonotype. V is TRBV28 and J is TRBJ2-5; 12 bases fit TRBD2. Trimming removed 5 bases from V and 4 bases from J; junction bases left unmatched: 23. There are 21 residues in the CDR3. CDR1 is MDHEN, CDR2 SYDVKM, per germline. The CDR3 is CASSVKSMVGLAGRLVETQYF. DNA for the CDR3: TGTGCCAGCAGTGTTAAGAGTATGGTTGGACTAGCGGGAAGGCTGGTAGAGACCCAGTACTTC.

V and J are TRBV7-2 and TRBJ2-3; the D is unclear. The CDR3 consists of 16 residues. Germline CDR1 reads SGHTA; CDR2 reads FQGNSA. V was clipped by 2 bases and J by 0 bases, with 12 bases between them. CDR3 loop: CASSLPTDDSTDTQYF. In DNA form, the CDR3 reads TGTGCCAGCAGCTTACCGACGGACGATAGCACAGATACGCAGTATTTT.

Ten or more counts support this clonotype. The rearrangement links TRBV6-1 to TRBJ2-2; 14 nucleotides agree with TRBD2. Germline CDR1 and CDR2: MNHNS and SASEGT. The CDR3 is 15 amino acids. Losses at the gene ends were 7 bases for V and 4 bases for J; bases not matched to a gene: 2. CDR3 DNA sequence: TGTGCCAGCACCGGGACTAGCGGGAGCACCGGGGAGCTGTTTTTT. As protein: CASTGTSGSTGELFF.

This clonotype was counted many times. The chain is built from TRBV20-1 and TRBJ2-1; 7 positions agree with TRBD1. This CDR3 is 13 amino acids long. Trimming took 6 bases from V and 3 from J; bases not matched to a gene: 5. The germline V gene has CDR1 DFQATT and CDR2 SNEGSKA (reference sequence). The CDR3 DNA sequence: TGCAGTGCGCCAGACAGGGTCTACAATGAGCAGTTCTTC. It yields the protein CSAPDRVYNEQFF.

This sequence joins TRBV2 and TRBJ2-5; possibly TRBD2 for D (6 bases). Trimming removed 6 bases from V and 1 base from J, with 21 bases in between. CDR1 SNHLY and CDR2 FYNNEI come from the germline V gene. The CDR3 totals 17 residues. The CDR3 region has the DNA TGTGCCAGCAGCTTCCGTGCCGTAGGAGGGACCCAAGAGACCCAGTACTTC. Translated, it gives CASSFRAVGGTQETQYF.

This clonotype came up a few times. CDR3 amino acids: CASTWTGVNSPLHF. The CDR3 DNA follows: TGTGCCAGCACCTGGACAGGGGTCAATTCACCCCTCCACTTT. V usage is TRBV5-8 and J usage is TRBJ1-6, with 9 bases fitting TRBD1. The CDR3 spans 14 residues. Losses at the gene ends were 6 bases for V and 7 bases for J; bases not matched to a gene: 5. Per germline, CDR1 SGHTS and CDR2 YDEGEE.

The sample holds many counts of this clonotype. This chain uses TRBV24-1 with TRBJ2-1; 10 bases line up with TRBD2. Germline V gene lookup returns CDR1 KGHDR and CDR2 SFDVKD. The J segment lost 15 bases and the V segment lost 9 bases, leaving 10 bases of the junction unmatched. There are 12 residues in the CDR3. CDR3 coding DNA: TGTGCCACCGCGGCTAGCGGGAGATTTCTGTTCTTC. It encodes CATAASGRFLFF.

This clonotype was seen a few times. J is TRBJ2-3 and V is TRBV29-1; D is unresolved. Looked up from germline, CDR1 is SQVTM and CDR2 is ANQGSEA. The V end was cut by 0 bases, the J end by 11 bases, with 9 bases between. The CDR3 contains 11 residues. This chain's CDR3 is CSVEELDRQYF. CDR3 DNA: TGCAGCGTTGAAGAATTGGACCGGCAGTATTTT.

This chain links TRBV12-3 or TRBV12-4 with TRBJ2-7, with a weak D call TRBD2 (6 bases). This CDR3 is 14 amino acids long. V shed 6 bases and J shed 5 bases, with 17 bases lying between them. The CDR3 here is CASSSTPGVHEQYF. Here the CDR3 DNA reads TGTGCCAGCAGCTCTACCCCGGGGGTCCACGAGCAGTACTTC.

The chain joins TRBV7-6 to TRBJ2-5, with D tentatively TRBD2 (6 bases). This CDR3 is built from 16 residues. In germline, CDR1 is SGHVS, CDR2 FNYEAQ. V was trimmed by 1 base and J by 3 bases, leaving 15 bases between them. The CDR3: CASSLVLSGVEETQYF. The CDR3 nucleotides read TGTGCCAGCAGCTTAGTTCTATCGGGAGTAGAAGAGACCCAGTACTTC.

V usage is TRBV7-9 and J usage is TRBJ2-1; TRBD1 might be the D (5 bases). Between the trimmed V and J ends, which lost 6 bases and 0 bases, there was a span of 12 bases. CDR1 and CDR2 from the germline V gene are SEHNR and FQNEAQ (reference sequence). The CDR3 spans 15 residues. For the CDR3, the DNA is TGTGCCAGCAGTGGGGCAGGAGACTCCTACAATGAGCAGTTCTTC. Translation: CASSGAGDSYNEQFF. The full variable domain, with the rest looked up from reference TRBV7-9 and TRBJ2-1, is DTGVSQNPRHKITKRGQNVTFRCDPISEHNRLYWYRQTLGQGPEFLTYFQNEAQLEKSRLLSDRFSAERPKGSFSTLEIQRTEQGDSAMYLCASSGAGDSYNEQFFGPGTRLTVL.

This clonotype was seen repeatedly, ten times or more. The V gene is TRBV19, the J gene TRBJ2-2; D not certain. Germline values: CDR1 LNHDA, CDR2 SQIVND (reference sequence). The CDR3 totals 14 residues. V lost 3 bases and J lost 6, with 11 bases in between. CDR3 region: CASSILERSGELFF. As DNA, the CDR3 is TGTGCCAGTAGTATTTTAGAACGGTCCGGGGAGCTGTTTTTT.

This clonotype was counted a few times. The chain employs TRBV4-2 and TRBJ2-1; D may be TRBD2 (5 bases). This CDR3 contains 16 residues. V dropped 0 bases and J dropped 6 bases, with 15 bases sitting between them. Germline V gives CDR1 LGHNA, CDR2 YNFKEQ. The CDR3 protein is CASSQEDSWLLNEQFF. The CDR3 bases are TGTGCCAGCAGCCAAGAGGACTCTTGGCTACTCAATGAGCAGTTCTTC.

This clonotype has just a few counts. The V gene is TRBV5-4, the J gene TRBJ2-7, with 13 nucleotides matching TRBD2. Germline CDR1 is SGHNT and CDR2 is YYREEE (reference sequence). The CDR3 length is 14 residues. V was pared by 9 bases and J by 7 bases, with 10 bases of the junction left unmatched. CDR3 protein: CAIGLAGDFREQYF. CDR3 nucleotides: TGTGCCATCGGACTAGCGGGAGATTTTCGGGAGCAGTACTTC. The entire variable domain, with the rest obtained from reference TRBV5-4 and TRBJ2-7, is as follows: ETGVTQSPTHLIKTRGQQVTLRCSSQSGHNTVSWYQQALGQGPQFIFQYYREEENGRGNFPPRFSGLQFPNYSSELNVNALELDDSALYLCAIGLAGDFREQYFGPGTRLTVT.